This T cell receptor (beta chain) was documented in a study of T-cell reconstitution after alpha-beta-depleted transplantation in children. Study-level results: At one year after transplant, newly produced T cells mostly accounted for T-cell counts and diversity. Some patients' high day-60 TCRbeta diversity was attributed to recipient cells surviving conditioning. In patients about two months after transplant, alpha-beta T cells reportedly arose from several hundred expanded graft clones.

Trimming pared 0 bases from V and 1 base from J, leaving 5 bases between. The CDR3 is 14 residues long. The germline V gene encodes CDR1 LNHDA and CDR2 SQIVND (reference sequence). Preparation of the TCRbeta library involved a method that used unique molecular identifiers. TCRdb re-analysed the PCR reads in MiXCR, keeping a single row per CDR3 protein. The sample shows approximately 190,000 distinct CDR3 sequences, 6.3% of them seen only once. This clonotype was counted many times. Antigen: not known. The specimen comprised PBMCs, sampled before TCRalphabeta/CD19-depleted stem cell transplant. This sequence originates from a girl younger than two with combined immunodeficiency, due to receive a stem cell transplant. The chain links TRBV19 to TRBJ2-3, with D hard to call. CDR3 sequence: CASSIERGTDTQYF. For the CDR3, the DNA is TGTGCCAGTAGTATAGAACGTGGCACAGATACGCAGTATTTT.